This T cell receptor (beta chain) was identified in a study of response to subunit inactivated influenza vaccine. There are a few counts of this clonotype. TCRdb ran MiXCR on the RT-PCR reads and lists one entry per CDR3 protein. The sample lists about 570,000 distinct CDR3 sequences, about 10% occurring once. In addition, the sample was reused for a study of T cells expressing NK-cell markers. This second study notes: What made the TCR beta cDNA was 5'RACE template switching with UMIs. Obtained from sorted CD3+CD56+NKG2C+, CD3+CD56+NKG2C- and CD3+CD56-NKG2C+ T cells were the TCR beta repertoires. HCMV serostatus: seven of eight sequenced donors positive, one negative. Dominant NKG2C+ clonotype frequencies of roughly 1.0-7.0% of CD8+ T cells were measured in five or six donors. The CD3+CD56-NKG2C+ fraction of a handful of donors was also led by these clonotypes.

This receptor was identified in a middle-aged man who received an inactivated influenza vaccine. The source was PBMCs from blood, collected on the day of vaccination.

The CDR3 sequence is CATKANQGLPDTQYF. DNA of the CDR3: TGTGCCACCAAGGCGAACCAGGGGTTGCCAGATACGCAGTATTTT. This rearrangement joins TRBV10-3 to TRBJ2-3; weak D call: TRBD1 (6 bases). Germline V gives CDR1 ENHRY, CDR2 SYGVKD. The V and J ends lost 10 bases and 4 bases respectively, with 21 bases between them. This CDR3 spans 15 amino acids.